A selection of T cell receptor beta chains follows, all from one sample in a study of T-cell reconstitution after alpha-beta-depleted transplantation in children. TCRdb reprocessed the PCR reads via MiXCR and lists one record per CDR3 protein. The sample comprises 190,000 or so distinct CDR3 sequences, roughly 7.5% of which are singletons, and roughly 3% rests with the top ten. Sequenced here: PBMCs from the stem cell graft donor, sampled from the stem cell graft. The receptors come from a human donor who donated a stem cell graft to a child with Wiskott-Aldrich syndrome. Both conserved end residues are part of each CDR3. A D gene is named only where the DNA matches it firmly. Size is omitted from some rows. Given values are once, few, many or a class for expanded clones.

D gene,J gene,V gene,clone size,CDR3 protein,CDR3 DNA
.,TRBJ1-2,TRBV2,few,CASREQETVYGYTF,TGTGCCAGCAGGGAACAGGAGACCGTCTATGGCTACACCTTC
.,TRBJ2-5,TRBV20-1,many,CSGSEGRETQYF,TGCAGTGGGTCGGAGGGGCGAGAGACCCAGTACTTC
TRBD1,TRBJ1-4,TRBV11-2,few,CASSSGGKLFF,TGTGCCAGCAGCTCAGGGGGTAAACTGTTTTTT
.,TRBJ2-6,TRBV5-1,many,CASSLRPDALPGANVLTF,TGCGCCAGCAGCTTACGGCCAGACGCTTTGCCTGGGGCCAACGTCCTGACTTTC
TRBD1,TRBJ1-2,TRBV28,.,CASSLDREGYGYTF,TGTGCCAGCAGTCTGGACAGGGAGGGATATGGCTACACCTTC
TRBD2,TRBJ2-2,TRBV20-1,many,CSARVLAGGGTGELFF,TGCAGTGCTAGAGTACTAGCGGGAGGAGGGACCGGGGAGCTGTTTTTT
.,TRBJ2-7,TRBV29-1,many,CSVTSSYEQYF,TGCAGCGTGACTAGCTCCTACGAGCAGTACTTC
.,TRBJ1-5,TRBV28,many,CASSSWQGNQPQHF,TGTGCCAGCAGTTCCTGGCAGGGCAATCAGCCCCAGCATTTT
.,TRBJ2-7,TRBV7-9,many,CASSYPPGGSPYEQYF,TGTGCCAGCAGCTACCCCCCAGGGGGGTCCCCCTACGAGCAGTACTTC
TRBD2,TRBJ2-1,TRBV10-3,many,CAISALPGLAGDNEQFF,TGTGCCATCAGTGCGCTACCGGGACTAGCGGGGGATAATGAGCAGTTCTTC
TRBD1,TRBJ2-1,TRBV5-1,many,CASSPRDREDNEQFF,TGCGCCAGCAGTCCCCGGGACAGGGAGGACAATGAGCAGTTCTTC
.,TRBJ1-1,TRBV7-9,many,CASSWGSTLLTEAFF,TGTGCCAGCAGCTGGGGATCGACACTCCTCACTGAAGCTTTCTTT
.,TRBJ2-3,TRBV10-1,many,CASSEMGSLLNTQYF,TGCGCCAGCAGTGAAATGGGGAGCCTTCTAAATACGCAGTATTTT
.,TRBJ1-2,TRBV20-1,many,CSAFDEARDHGYTF,TGCAGTGCTTTTGACGAGGCAAGGGATCATGGCTACACCTTC
TRBD1,TRBJ2-1,TRBV7-2,.,CASSLGDRSLGEQFF,TGTGCCAGCAGCTTAGGGGACAGGTCCCTGGGTGAGCAGTTCTTC
.,TRBJ1-1,TRBV5-1,many,CASSFERSEAFF,TGCGCCAGCAGCTTTGAAAGGTCTGAAGCTTTCTTT
.,TRBJ2-3,TRBV20-1,many,CSASLAVGTDTQYF,TGCAGTGCTAGTCTGGCGGTGGGCACAGATACGCAGTATTTT
.,TRBJ1-4,TRBV20-1,many,CSARTHVEGVFGKLFF,TGCAGTGCTAGAACACATGTGGAGGGGGTTTTTGGGAAACTGTTTTTT
TRBD1,TRBJ2-2,TRBV12-3/TRBV12-4,few,CASTGQVLPGELFF,TGTGCCAGCACTGGACAGGTGCTCCCCGGGGAGCTGTTTTTT
TRBD2,TRBJ2-3,TRBV12-3/TRBV12-4,few,CASSTGTSGDSTDTQYF,TGTGCCAGCAGTACCGGGACTAGCGGGGATAGCACAGATACGCAGTATTTT
TRBD2,TRBJ2-7,TRBV5-1,.,CASSLAFGGVNEQYF,TGCGCCAGCAGCTTGGCCTTCGGGGGGGTCAACGAGCAGTACTTC
.,TRBJ1-1,TRBV7-9,many,CASSPRAANTEAFF,TGTGCCAGCAGCCCCAGGGCGGCGAACACTGAAGCTTTCTTT
TRBD2,TRBJ2-1,TRBV12-3/TRBV12-4,many,CASSPLAGRSEQFF,TGTGCCAGCAGCCCTCTAGCGGGGAGGAGTGAGCAGTTCTTC
.,TRBJ1-1,TRBV20-1,few,CSARGAREAFF,TGCAGTGCTAGAGGGGCTAGGGAAGCTTTCTTT
.,TRBJ2-1,TRBV13,many,CASSYQGLRANNEQFF,TGTGCCAGCAGCTACCAGGGGTTGAGGGCTAACAATGAGCAGTTCTTC
.,TRBJ1-2,TRBV5-1,many,CASSYGENYGYTF,TGCGCCAGCAGCTACGGGGAGAACTATGGCTACACCTTC
TRBD1,TRBJ2-3,TRBV6-1,many,CASSPGTGSLGTQYF,TGTGCCAGCAGTCCAGGGACAGGGTCATTGGGTACGCAGTATTTT
.,TRBJ1-2,TRBV3-1,many,CASSQIYGYTF,TGTGCCAGCAGCCAAATCTATGGCTACACCTTC
TRBD1,TRBJ2-3,TRBV29-1,many,CSVEGQRADTQYF,TGCAGCGTTGAGGGACAGCGTGCAGATACGCAGTATTTT
.,TRBJ2-7,TRBV4-1,many,CASSPLAIDTYEQYF,TGCGCCAGCAGCCCCCTAGCCATTGATACCTACGAGCAGTACTTC
.,TRBJ2-1,TRBV5-1,many,CASSLAANSYNEQFF,TGCGCCAGCAGCTTGGCAGCGAACTCCTACAATGAGCAGTTCTTC
TRBD1,TRBJ1-2,TRBV7-8,few,CASSTPPGQGSGYTF,TGTGCCAGCAGCACGCCCCCCGGACAGGGAAGTGGCTACACCTTC
.,TRBJ2-3,TRBV4-2,many,CASSRNWDTQYF,TGTGCCAGCAGCCGGAACTGGGATACGCAGTATTTT
.,TRBJ2-7,TRBV7-2,.,CASSLVHGSGGHEQYF,TGTGCCAGCAGCTTAGTGCACGGGTCGGGGGGCCACGAGCAGTACTTC
.,TRBJ1-1,TRBV12-3/TRBV12-4,many,CASSSGNTEAFF,TGTGCCAGCAGCTCCGGGAACACTGAAGCTTTCTTT
.,TRBJ2-1,TRBV7-2,many,CASSLQAGVFGNEQFF,TGTGCCAGCAGCTTACAAGCCGGGGTATTTGGCAATGAGCAGTTCTTC
.,TRBJ2-7,TRBV19,few,CASSALGNSYEQYF,TGTGCCAGTTCGGCCCTGGGCAACTCCTACGAGCAGTACTTC
TRBD2,TRBJ2-2,TRBV20-1,many,CSARDPGTSGGLNTGELFF,TGCAGTGCTAGAGATCCCGGGACTAGCGGGGGCCTTAACACCGGGGAGCTGTTTTTT
TRBD2,TRBJ2-1,TRBV7-9,many,CASSLLAGSFNEQFF,TGTGCCAGCAGCTTGCTAGCGGGATCCTTCAATGAGCAGTTCTTC
.,TRBJ1-1,TRBV12-3/TRBV12-4,many,CASSLGGASTEAFF,TGTGCCAGCAGTTTAGGGGGGGCGAGCACTGAAGCTTTCTTT
.,TRBJ1-5,TRBV20-1,many,CSALQGRSDQPQHF,TGCAGTGCTTTACAGGGTAGGAGCGATCAGCCCCAGCATTTT
.,TRBJ2-2,TRBV12-3/TRBV12-4,many,CASSSSGTTNTGELFF,TGTGCCAGCAGTTCCTCCGGGACAACGAACACCGGGGAGCTGTTTTTT
.,TRBJ1-1,TRBV6-5,many,CASSYDPDTEAFF,TGTGCCAGCAGTTACGATCCGGACACTGAAGCTTTCTTT
.,TRBJ2-2,TRBV29-1,many,CSVEAPSRAGELFF,TGCAGCGTTGAAGCTCCGTCTCGGGCCGGGGAGCTGTTTTTT
.,TRBJ2-3,TRBV12-3/TRBV12-4,many,CASVKNSRTDTQYF,TGTGCCAGCGTAAAGAACTCCCGCACAGATACGCAGTATTTT
TRBD2,TRBJ2-5,TRBV5-1,.,CASSSPPAGGETQYF,TGCGCCAGCAGCTCCCCTCCAGCGGGAGGGGAGACCCAGTACTTC
.,TRBJ2-2,TRBV11-2,few,CASNSGSAGELFF,TGTGCCAGCAACTCAGGGTCTGCCGGGGAGCTGTTTTTT
.,TRBJ2-4,TRBV5-1,many,CASRLGNIQYF,TGCGCCAGCAGACTGGGAAACATTCAGTACTTC
.,TRBJ2-6,TRBV11-1,many,CASSLIQGLLSGANVLTF,TGTGCCAGCAGCCTGATACAGGGTCTGCTGTCTGGGGCCAACGTCCTGACTTTC
.,TRBJ2-1,TRBV24-1,.,CATSDLKGTNEQFF,TGTGCCACCAGTGATCTGAAAGGGACCAATGAGCAGTTCTTC
.,TRBJ1-1,TRBV5-4,many,CASSFRQGTTEAFF,TGTGCCAGCAGCTTCAGGCAGGGGACGACTGAAGCTTTCTTT
.,TRBJ1-5,TRBV7-2,many,CASSKGGEYQPQHF,TGTGCCAGCAGCAAGGGGGGGGAGTATCAGCCCCAGCATTTT
.,TRBJ1-2,TRBV29-1,many,CSAPGVIYGYTF,TGCAGCGCCCCGGGCGTGATCTATGGCTACACCTTC